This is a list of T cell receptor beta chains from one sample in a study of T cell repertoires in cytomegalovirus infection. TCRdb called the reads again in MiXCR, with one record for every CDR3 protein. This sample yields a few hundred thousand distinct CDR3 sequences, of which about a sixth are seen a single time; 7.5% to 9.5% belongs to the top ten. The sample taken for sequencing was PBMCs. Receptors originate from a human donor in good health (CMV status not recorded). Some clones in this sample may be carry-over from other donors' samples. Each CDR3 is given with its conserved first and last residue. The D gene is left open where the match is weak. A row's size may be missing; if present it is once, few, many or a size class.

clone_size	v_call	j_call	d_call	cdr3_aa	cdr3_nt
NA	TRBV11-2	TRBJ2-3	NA	CASSPRGAGPRDTQYF	TGTGCCAGCAGCCCCCGGGGGGCGGGCCCTCGGGATACGCAGTATTTT
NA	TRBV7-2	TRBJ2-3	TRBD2	CASKGTSGATTDTQYF	TGTGCCAGCAAGGGGACTAGCGGGGCCACCACAGATACGCAGTATTTT
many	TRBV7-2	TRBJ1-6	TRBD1	CASSLRQGGTPLHF	TGTGCCAGCAGCTTAAGACAGGGAGGGACACCCCTCCACTTT
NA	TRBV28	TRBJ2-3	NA	CASSLAGTLRTDTQYF	TGTGCCAGCAGTTTGGCCGGGACATTAAGGACAGATACGCAGTATTTT
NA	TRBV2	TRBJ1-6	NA	CASSVEGLESPLHF	TGTGCCAGCAGTGTAGAGGGACTGGAATCACCCCTCCACTTT
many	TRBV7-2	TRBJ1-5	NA	CASSLGPGYQPQHF	TGTGCCAGCAGCTTAGGGCCGGGCTATCAGCCCCAGCATTTT
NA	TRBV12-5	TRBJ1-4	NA	CASGLDSPRWPAMGDEKLFF	TGTGCTAGTGGTTTGGATTCCCCCCGTTGGCCAGCTATGGGGGATGAAAAACTGTTTTTT
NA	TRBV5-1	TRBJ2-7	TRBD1	CASSEQGSDEQYF	TGCGCCAGCAGCGAACAGGGGAGCGACGAGCAGTACTTC
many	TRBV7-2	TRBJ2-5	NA	CASSLMTASSETQYF	TGTGCCAGCAGCTTGATGACAGCGAGTTCAGAGACCCAGTACTTC
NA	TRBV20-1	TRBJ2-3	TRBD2	CSAEGLAGTSTDTQYF	TGCAGTGCGGAGGGGCTAGCGGGGACCTCCACAGATACGCAGTATTTT
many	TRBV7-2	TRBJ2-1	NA	CASSNFNEQFF	TGTGCCAGCAGCAATTTCAATGAGCAGTTCTTC
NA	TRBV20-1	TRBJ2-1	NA	CSAREGRRGGGNEQFF	TGCAGTGCTAGAGAGGGTAGGAGGGGGGGGGGAAATGAGCAGTTCTTC
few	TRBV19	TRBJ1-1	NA	CASTGPTNAEAFF	TGTGCCAGTACCGGACCGACGAACGCTGAAGCTTTCTTT
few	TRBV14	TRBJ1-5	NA	CASSQEIGGPQHF	TGTGCCAGCAGCCAAGAAATCGGGGGGCCCCAGCATTTT
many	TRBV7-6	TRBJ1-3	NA	CASSLWGGDSGNTIYF	TGTGCCAGCAGCTTATGGGGAGGGGACTCTGGAAACACCATATATTTT
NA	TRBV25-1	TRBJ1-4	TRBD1	CASSEGQGGEKLFF	TGTGCCAGCAGTGAAGGGCAGGGGGGTGAAAAACTGTTTTTT
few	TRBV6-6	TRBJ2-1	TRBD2	CASSYSTGLPEQFF	TGTGCCAGCAGTTACTCGACGGGACTACCAGAGCAGTTCTTC
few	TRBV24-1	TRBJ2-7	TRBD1	CATRKGGGSNYEQYF	TGTGCCACCAGGAAAGGGGGCGGATCGAACTACGAGCAGTACTTC
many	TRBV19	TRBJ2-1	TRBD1	CASSPHRGIERVEQFF	TGTGCCAGTAGTCCCCACAGGGGGATAGAGAGGGTTGAGCAGTTCTTC
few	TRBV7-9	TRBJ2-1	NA	CASSLRGVRGHLGEQFF	TGTGCCAGCAGCCTCAGAGGTGTCAGGGGCCACTTGGGTGAGCAGTTCTTC
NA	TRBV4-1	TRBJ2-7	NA	CASSQQTSSYEQYF	TGCGCCAGCAGCCAACAGACCAGCTCCTACGAGCAGTACTTC
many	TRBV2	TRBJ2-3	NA	CASSEGTDTQYF	TGTGCCAGCAGCGAGGGGACAGATACGCAGTATTTT
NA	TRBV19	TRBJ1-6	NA	CASSKVNNSPLHF	TGTGCCAGTAGTAAGGTGAACAATTCACCCCTCCACTTT
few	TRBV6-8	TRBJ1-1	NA	CASRTRDTTNTEAFF	TGTGCCAGCAGGACCCGGGACACCACGAACACTGAAGCTTTCTTT
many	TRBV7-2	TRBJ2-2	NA	CASSLQQAAAGELFF	TGTGCCAGCAGCTTACAACAGGCGGCCGCCGGGGAGCTGTTTTTT
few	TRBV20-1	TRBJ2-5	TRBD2	CSAPEASGSWETQYF	TGCAGTGCCCCTGAGGCTAGCGGGAGCTGGGAGACCCAGTACTTC
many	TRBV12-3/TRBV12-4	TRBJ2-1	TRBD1	CASRPAEGAWDEQFF	TGTGCCAGCAGGCCCGCCGAGGGGGCATGGGATGAGCAGTTCTTC
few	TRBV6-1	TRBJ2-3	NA	CASSDADRGTDTQYF	TGTGCCAGCAGTGATGCGGATAGGGGCACAGATACGCAGTATTTT
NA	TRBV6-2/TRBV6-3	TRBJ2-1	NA	CATQGTPDNEQFF	TGTGCCACGCAGGGTACCCCCGACAATGAGCAGTTCTTC
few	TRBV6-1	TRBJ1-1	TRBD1	CASRSTGLNTEAFF	TGTGCCAGCAGATCGACAGGGTTGAACACTGAAGCTTTCTTT
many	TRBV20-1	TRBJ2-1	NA	CSARDNEQFF	TGCAGTGCTAGAGACAATGAGCAGTTCTTC
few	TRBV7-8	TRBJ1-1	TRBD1	CASSLATGWETEAFF	TGTGCCAGCAGCTTAGCGACAGGGTGGGAAACTGAAGCTTTCTTT
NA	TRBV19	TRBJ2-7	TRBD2	CASSIRGTSGYEQYF	TGTGCCAGTAGTATACGGGGGACTAGCGGCTACGAGCAGTACTTC
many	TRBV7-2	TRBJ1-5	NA	CASRSTGIDQPQHF	TGTGCCAGCAGGTCTACAGGGATTGATCAGCCCCAGCATTTT
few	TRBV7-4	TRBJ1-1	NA	CASSQTPDEPRGGGGPNTEAFF	TGTGCCAGCAGCCAAACACCAGACGAGCCACGGGGGGGAGGAGGGCCGAACACTGAAGCTTTCTTT
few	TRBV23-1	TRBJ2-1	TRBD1	CAPLTDRGPYNEQFF	TGCGCCCCGTTGACAGACAGGGGGCCGTACAATGAGCAGTTCTTC
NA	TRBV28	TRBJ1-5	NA	CASSLWERQQVQHF	TGTGCCAGCAGTTTATGGGAAAGACAGCAGGTCCAGCATTTT
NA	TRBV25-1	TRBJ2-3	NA	CATGDTITDTQYF	TGTGCCACCGGGGACACAATCACAGATACGCAGTATTTT
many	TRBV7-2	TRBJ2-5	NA	CASSSTLGGETQYF	TGTGCCAGCAGCTCGACACTAGGGGGGGAGACCCAGTACTTC
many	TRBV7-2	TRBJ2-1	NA	CASSLLPSYNEQFF	TGTGCCAGCAGCTTACTACCCTCCTACAATGAGCAGTTCTTC
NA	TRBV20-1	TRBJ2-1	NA	CSAPAAVNANNEQFF	TGCAGTGCCCCTGCAGCGGTCAACGCTAACAATGAGCAGTTCTTC
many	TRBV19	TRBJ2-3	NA	CASRHGSLGSRDTQYF	TGTGCCAGTCGCCACGGTTCGCTGGGTTCCCGGGATACGCAGTATTTT
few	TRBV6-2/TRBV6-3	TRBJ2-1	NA	CASSPGLEQFF	TGTGCCAGCAGTCCGGGACTGGAGCAGTTCTTC
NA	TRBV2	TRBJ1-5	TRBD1	CASTGTGGGDQPQHF	TGTGCCAGCACCGGGACAGGGGGCGGCGATCAGCCCCAGCATTTT
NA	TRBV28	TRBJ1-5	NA	CASSLPITTGNQPQHF	TGTGCCAGCAGTTTACCGATCACTACGGGAAATCAGCCCCAGCATTTT
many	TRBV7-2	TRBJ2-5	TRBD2	CASSSGLAGELSETQYF	TGTGCCAGCAGCTCGGGACTAGCGGGAGAGCTTTCGGAGACCCAGTACTTC